A single sample is the source of the 20 T cell receptor beta chains below, sequenced in a study of T cells in Graves' hyperthyroidism and ophthalmopathy. RNA transcripts provided the source from which TCR beta CDR3 regions were amplified. First-round RT-PCR of the TCR CDR3 relied on the HTBI primer set. TCRdb called the multiplex PCR reads again in MiXCR, with one record for every CDR3 protein. The table lists about 260,000 distinct CDR3 sequences, around 17% of them singletons. The sequenced sample consisted of blood. The receptor source for this set is a young woman with Graves' ophthalmopathy.

This clonotype was observed many times. The V call is TRBV20-1, the J call TRBJ2-7; TRBD2 aligns across 7 bases. The CDR3 is 13 residues long. CDR1 is DFQATT and CDR2 is SNEGSKA in the germline V gene (reference sequence). The V and J ends lost 5 bases and 6 bases, in that order; junction bases with no gene match: 10. The chain's CDR3 is CSAPGGLGVEQYF. The CDR3, as DNA: TGCAGTGCTCCCGGGGGGTTGGGGGTCGAGCAGTACTTC.

V usage is TRBV15 and J usage is TRBJ2-7, with TRBD2 matching over 16 bases. Germline-derived CDR1 and CDR2 are LNHNV and YYDKDF (reference sequence). The CDR3 is 17 residues long. The J segment lost 1 base and the V segment lost 0 bases, leaving 0 bases of the junction unmatched. In nucleotides, the CDR3 is TGTGCCACCAGCAGAGAGGGACTAGCGGGAGGGTCCTACGAGCAGTACTTC. Amino acids: CATSREGLAGGSYEQYF.

The V gene is TRBV6-6, the J gene TRBJ1-2, with 9 bases that match TRBD1. Germline values: CDR1 MNHNY, CDR2 SVGAGI (reference sequence). The CDR3 contains 14 residues. With V trimmed by 2 bases and J by 4 bases, 2 bases remained unmatched. The CDR3 protein is CASSYDRGAYGYTF. For the CDR3, the DNA is TGTGCCAGCAGTTACGACAGGGGGGCCTATGGCTACACCTTC.

This clonotype was seen ten or more times. The V gene is TRBV12-3 or TRBV12-4, the J gene TRBJ2-5; D perhaps matches TRBD2 (7 bases). The CDR3 consists of 15 residues. Trimming left V 0 bases short and J 5 bases short, with 13 bases between. In DNA, the CDR3 is TGTGCCAGCAGTTTAGCGGGGGGGCAGGAGGAGACCCAGTACTTC. Residues: CASSLAGGQEETQYF.

Many counts were recorded for this clonotype. This chain uses TRBV27 with TRBJ1-1, with D possibly TRBD1 on 6 matching bases. The CDR3 extends over 14 amino acids. Germline V gene data show CDR1 as MNHEY and CDR2 as SMNVEV (reference sequence). Between the trimmed V and J ends, which lost 9 bases and 4 bases, there was a span of 18 bases. The CDR3 spells CASLQGGGGTEAFF. The CDR3 DNA sequence: TGTGCCAGTTTACAGGGAGGGGGTGGCACTGAAGCTTTCTTT.

The gene calls are TRBV29-1 and TRBJ2-5; tentative D call: TRBD2 (5 bases). V lost 6 bases, J lost 2 bases, and 19 bases lay in between. The CDR3 runs 15 residues. Germline CDR1 SQVTM, CDR2 ANQGSEA. This CDR3 reads CSVLGGFPDQETQYF. CDR3 DNA sequence: TGCAGCGTCCTCGGCGGGTTCCCCGATCAAGAGACCCAGTACTTC.

This clonotype has ten or more counts. The chain is built from TRBV4-2 and TRBJ2-7; possible D gene TRBD2, 6 bases. Trimming left V 2 bases short and J 5 bases short, with 16 bases between. CDR3 length: 15 amino acids. CDR1 LGHNA and CDR2 YNFKEQ come from the germline V gene. The CDR3 DNA follows: TGTGCCAGCAGCCAACCGGAGGGGTTTAGTGACGAGCAGTACTTC. As protein: CASSQPEGFSDEQYF.

This clonotype was seen repeatedly, ten times or more. The CDR3 protein is CASSNGEYNEQFF. The CDR3 coding sequence is TGTGCCAGCAGCAACGGCGAATACAATGAGCAGTTCTTC. The chain recombines TRBV27 with TRBJ2-1; D is unclear. CDR3 size: 13 residues. Trimming pared 6 bases from V and 4 bases from J, leaving 10 bases between. Germline-derived CDR1 and CDR2 are MNHEY and SMNVEV (reference sequence).

This clonotype was seen many times. The chain has TRBV19 and TRBJ2-7; 9 nucleotides align to TRBD1. The ends lost 3 bases at V and 2 bases at J; junction bases unmatched: 14. This CDR3 contains 18 residues. CDR1 is LNHDA, CDR2 SQIVND, per germline (reference sequence). CDR3 DNA sequence: TGTGCCAGTAGTATTGGGTCCCCGGGACAGGGTTATACCTACGAGCAGTACTTC. It yields the protein CASSIGSPGQGYTYEQYF.

This rearrangement joins TRBV6-4 to TRBJ2-3; possible D gene TRBD1, 6 bases. The V end was cut by 4 bases, the J end by 3 bases, with 8 bases between. CDR3 length: 13 amino acids. Per germline, CDR1 MRHNA and CDR2 SNTAGT. CDR3 sequence (DNA): TGTGCCAGCAGTGCCCAGGGGACAGATACGCAGTATTTT. Translating gives CASSAQGTDTQYF.

The V call is TRBV7-2, the J call TRBJ2-5, with 10 bases identical to TRBD2. Germline CDR1 and CDR2: SGHTA and FQGNSA. The CDR3 sequence is 15 residues long. V was pared by 5 bases and J by 0 bases, with 3 bases of the junction left unmatched. CDR3 bases: TGTGCCAGCAGCCCAGGGACTAGCGACCAAGAGACCCAGTACTTC. Translating gives CASSPGTSDQETQYF.

The chain combines TRBV7-9 with TRBJ2-5; 10 nucleotides align to TRBD2. Germline trimming cut 3 bases from V and 1 base from J; bases unmatched to any gene: 5. CDR1 is SEHNR and CDR2 is FQNEAQ in the germline V gene (reference sequence). The CDR3 runs 16 residues. CDR3 in DNA: TGTGCCAGCAGCTTCAGGACTAGCGGTCTCCAAGAGACCCAGTACTTC. This gives the protein CASSFRTSGLQETQYF.

This clonotype has at least ten counts. The rearrangement joins TRBV11-2 to TRBJ2-7; weak D call: TRBD2 (5 bases). V was clipped by 0 bases and J by 4 bases, with 10 bases between them. Per the germline V gene, CDR1 is SGHAT and CDR2 is FQNNGV. The CDR3 runs 14 residues. Here the CDR3 reads CASSLDRAGYEQYF. The CDR3 DNA follows: TGTGCCAGCAGCTTAGATCGGGCGGGTTACGAGCAGTACTTC.

The sample holds a few counts of this clonotype. The rearrangement links TRBV19 to TRBJ2-3; TRBD2 might be the D (6 bases). The germline gives CDR1 LNHDA, CDR2 SQIVND (reference sequence). V was cut by 5 bases and J by 0 bases, with 9 bases left in between. This CDR3 has 14 residues. The CDR3 coding sequence is TGTGCCAGTAGTCAAGGGACTAGCACAGATACGCAGTATTTT. This codes for CASSQGTSTDTQYF.

This clonotype was seen repeatedly, ten times or more. This sequence joins TRBV27 and TRBJ1-2; a weak D match, TRBD1 (5 bases). Germline lookup yields CDR1 MNHEY and CDR2 SMNVEV (reference sequence). The CDR3 is made up of 15 amino acids. The V end was cut by 0 bases, the J end by 4 bases, with 12 bases between. The CDR3 sequence is CASSLSGVLGYGYTF. CDR3 in DNA: TGTGCCAGCAGTTTATCGGGGGTTCTGGGCTATGGCTACACCTTC.

This clonotype was picked up many times. V usage is TRBV7-6 and J usage is TRBJ2-3; the D is unclear. The CDR3 is made up of 15 amino acids. V lost 0 bases, J lost 1 base, and 8 bases lay in between. The germline V gene encodes CDR1 SGHVS and CDR2 FNYEAQ. CDR3 amino acids: CASSLAGQGTDTQYF. The CDR3 region has the DNA TGTGCCAGCAGCTTAGCCGGGCAGGGCACAGATACGCAGTATTTT.

This clonotype has ten or more counts. V gene TRBV19 combines with J gene TRBJ1-1; D is possibly TRBD1 (5 bases). Germline V gene lookup returns CDR1 LNHDA and CDR2 SQIVND (reference sequence). The CDR3 has 13 amino acids. Trimming shortened V by 5 bases and J by 1 base, and 8 bases separated the two germline ends. The CDR3 region is CASSRGQNTEAFF. The CDR3 DNA reads as TGTGCCAGTAGTCGAGGACAGAACACTGAAGCTTTCTTT. Drawing the rest from reference TRBV19 and TRBJ1-1, the complete variable domain is DGGITQSPKYLFRKEGQNVTLSCEQNLNHDAMYWYRQDPGQGLRLIYYSQIVNDFQKGDIAEGYSVSREKKESFPLTVTSAQKNPTAFYLCASSRGQNTEAFFGQGTRLTVV.

This clonotype was detected ten times or more. The chain joins TRBV4-2 to TRBJ2-7; TRBD2 matches 9 bases. CDR3 size: 17 residues. The germline CDR1 and CDR2 sequences are LGHNA and YNFKEQ. J was trimmed by 1 base and V by 0 bases; bases with no gene match: 7. Here the CDR3 DNA reads TGTGCCAGCAGCCAAGAAGCGGTTGCGGGAGGGTCCTACGAGCAGTACTTC. Encoded protein: CASSQEAVAGGSYEQYF.

In this sample, this clonotype turned up many times. This chain's CDR3 is CASSVEPGGEFDEQFF. Here the CDR3 DNA reads TGTGCCAGCAGCGTAGAACCGGGAGGGGAATTTGATGAGCAGTTCTTC. This chain connects TRBV9 to TRBJ2-1; 8 nucleotides line up with TRBD2. The CDR3 spans 16 residues. The germline CDR1 and CDR2 sequences are SGDLS and YYNGEE. J was trimmed by 8 bases and V by 0 bases; bases with no gene match: 10. Using reference TRBV9 and TRBJ2-1 for the parts outside the CDR3, the full variable domain is DSGVTQTPKHLITATGQRVTLRCSPRSGDLSVYWYQQSLDQGLQFLIQYYNGEERAKGNILERFSAQQFPDLHSELNLSSLELGDSALYFCASSVEPGGEFDEQFFGPGTRLTVL.

This clonotype was observed many times. This chain connects TRBV5-8 to TRBJ1-5; TRBD1 is a possible D gene (5 bases). The CDR3 length is 14 residues. Trimming took 6 bases from V and 2 from J, leaving 12 bases between them. Looked up from germline, CDR1 is SGHTS and CDR2 is YDEGEE. This CDR3 reads CASKPDTGNQPQHF. In DNA, the CDR3 is TGTGCCAGCAAGCCGGACACCGGCAATCAGCCCCAGCATTTT.